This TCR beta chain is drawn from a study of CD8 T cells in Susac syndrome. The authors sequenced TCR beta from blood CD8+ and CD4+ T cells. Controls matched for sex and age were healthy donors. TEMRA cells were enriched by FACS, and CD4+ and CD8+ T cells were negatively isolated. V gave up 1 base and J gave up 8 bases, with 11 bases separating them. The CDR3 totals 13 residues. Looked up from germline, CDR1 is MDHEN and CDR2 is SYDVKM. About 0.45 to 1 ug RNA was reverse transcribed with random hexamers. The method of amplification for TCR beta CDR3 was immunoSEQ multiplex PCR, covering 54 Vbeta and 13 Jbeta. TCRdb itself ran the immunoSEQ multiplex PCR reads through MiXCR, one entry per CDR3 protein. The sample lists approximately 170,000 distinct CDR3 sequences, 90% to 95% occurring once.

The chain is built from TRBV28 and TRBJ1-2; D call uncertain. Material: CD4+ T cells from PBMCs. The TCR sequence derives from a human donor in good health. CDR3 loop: CASSLYPGEGYTF. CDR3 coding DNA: TGTGCCAGCAGTTTATATCCAGGCGAAGGCTACACCTTC.